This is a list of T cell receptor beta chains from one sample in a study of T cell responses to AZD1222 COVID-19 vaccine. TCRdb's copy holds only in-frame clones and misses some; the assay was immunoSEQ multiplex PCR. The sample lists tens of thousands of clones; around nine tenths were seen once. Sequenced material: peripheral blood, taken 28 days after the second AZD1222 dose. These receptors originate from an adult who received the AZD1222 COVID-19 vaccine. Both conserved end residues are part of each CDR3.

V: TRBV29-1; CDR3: CSAVPLGLGMFF
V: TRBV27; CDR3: CASSPGGGGGTEAFF
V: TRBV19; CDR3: CASSIAVGPSRNQPQHF
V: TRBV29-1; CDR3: CSVGDFSNQPQHF
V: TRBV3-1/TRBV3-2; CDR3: CASSQLDTEAFF
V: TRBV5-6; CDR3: CASSLFGTEAFF
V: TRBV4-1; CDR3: CASSQDRGYNEQFF
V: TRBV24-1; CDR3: CAVRTGSDETGELFF
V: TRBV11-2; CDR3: CASSSYEGQPQHF
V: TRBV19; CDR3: CASRDRDRYRGQGAFF
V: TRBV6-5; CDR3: CASSLALRVGYTF
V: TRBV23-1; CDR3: CASIHTQYF
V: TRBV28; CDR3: CASSPGQTTVSYEQYF
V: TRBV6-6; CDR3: CASSYSIENEQFF
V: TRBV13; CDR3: CASSPNRGRDYGYTF
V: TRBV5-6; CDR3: CASSLVDRDYGYTF
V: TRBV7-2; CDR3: CASSLELGVAFF
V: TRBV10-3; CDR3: CAISSYEEGTQYF
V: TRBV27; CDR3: CASSFGIGGIPYEQYF
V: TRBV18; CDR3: CASSPRGRGRETQYF
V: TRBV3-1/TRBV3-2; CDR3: CASSKGSLSGTGELFF
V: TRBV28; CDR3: CASSTLAGTEQETQYF
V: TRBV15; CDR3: CATSRGGGIAYNEQFF
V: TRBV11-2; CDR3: CASSLGDQGIRQETQYF
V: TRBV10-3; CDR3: CAISEGQARAWGYTF
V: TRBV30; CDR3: CAWSLVNTEAFF
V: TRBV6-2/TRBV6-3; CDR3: CASSYHSGATEAFF
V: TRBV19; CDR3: CASSMFGVNTGELFF